A selection of T cell receptor beta chains follows, all from one sample in a study of T cells in tuberculosis. Only in-frame clones appear in the TCRdb table, and some are missing; sequencing was by immunoSEQ multiplex PCR. The sample consists of 7,500 to 8,500 clones, 85% to 95% of them appearing once. Material: PBMCs. Source of these receptors: an adult with tuberculosis. Both conserved end residues are part of each CDR3. A D gene is named only where the DNA matches it firmly. Where a row states a size, it is once, few, many or the class of an expanded clone; other rows omit it.

clone size,J gene,V gene,D gene,CDR3 protein,CDR3 DNA
NA,TRBJ2-6,TRBV6-1,NA,CASSGQGWESGANVLTF,TGTGCCAGCAGTGGGCAGGGTTGGGAATCTGGGGCCAACGTCCTGACTTTC
NA,TRBJ1-2,TRBV2,NA,CASSPRREGTF,TGTGCCAGCAGCCCCCGCAGGGAGGGCACCTTC
NA,TRBJ2-2,TRBV6-1,TRBD1,CASSAQGANTGELFF,TGTGCCAGCAGTGCGCAGGGGGCGAACACCGGGGAGCTGTTTTTT
NA,TRBJ2-2,TRBV6-5,NA,CASSQPGQITGELFF,TGTGCCAGCAGTCAACCGGGACAAATCACCGGGGAGCTGTTTTTT
once,TRBJ2-2,TRBV9,TRBD2,CASSRQLAGDGTGELFF,TGTGCCAGCAGTCGTCAACTAGCGGGAGACGGCACCGGGGAGCTGTTTTTT
NA,TRBJ1-1,TRBV18,NA,CASSPEGNTEAFF,TGTGCCAGCTCACCGGAGGGAAACACTGAAGCTTTCTTT
NA,TRBJ2-7,TRBV10-3,TRBD1,CAISVGQGYEQYF,TGTGCCATCAGTGTGGGACAGGGATACGAGCAGTACTTC
NA,TRBJ2-1,TRBV5-1,NA,CASSLAGSENNEQFF,TGCGCCAGCAGCTTGGCCGGTAGCGAGAACAATGAGCAGTTCTTC
NA,TRBJ1-1,TRBV4-1,NA,CASSQRQPMNTEAFF,TGCGCCAGCAGCCAACGACAGCCCATGAACACTGAAGCTTTCTTT
NA,TRBJ2-7,TRBV6-1,NA,CASSVGTNYEQYF,TGTGCCAGCAGTGTTGGGACAAACTACGAGCAGTACTTC
NA,TRBJ1-1,TRBV5-4,TRBD1,CASSLSTGGETEAFF,TGTGCCAGCAGCTTGTCTACAGGGGGCGAGACTGAAGCTTTCTTT
NA,TRBJ1-5,TRBV30,NA,CAWSVLGNQPQHF,TGTGCCTGGAGTGTACTAGGGAATCAGCCCCAGCATTTT
NA,TRBJ1-1,TRBV15,NA,CATRNGQGTEAFF,TGTGCCACCAGGAATGGTCAGGGCACTGAAGCTTTCTTT
NA,TRBJ1-1,TRBV10-3,TRBD1,CAITPSTGVAEAFF,TGTGCCATCACTCCCTCCACAGGGGTGGCTGAAGCTTTCTTT
NA,TRBJ2-7,TRBV7-2,NA,CASSIIGGMSSYEQYF,TGTGCCAGCAGTATCATTGGCGGGATGAGCTCCTACGAGCAGTACTTC
NA,TRBJ1-3,TRBV30,NA,CAWSVGPPGGNTIYF,TGTGCCTGGAGTGTAGGGCCGCCGGGAGGAAACACCATATATTTT
NA,TRBJ2-3,TRBV9,TRBD2,CASSVEPSGRAGDTQYF,TGTGCCAGCAGCGTAGAACCTAGCGGGAGGGCCGGCGATACGCAGTATTTT
NA,TRBJ2-1,TRBV25-1,TRBD2,CASSAYPGTSGDNEQFF,TGTGCCAGCAGTGCATATCCCGGGACTAGCGGTGACAATGAGCAGTTCTTC
NA,TRBJ2-7,TRBV19,TRBD2,CASSMGLAGGYEQYF,TGTGCCAGTAGTATGGGACTAGCGGGAGGGTACGAGCAGTACTTC
NA,TRBJ1-4,TRBV6-6,NA,CASSGNRDAASGKLFF,TGTGCCAGCAGTGGCAACAGGGACGCGGCGTCGGGAAAACTGTTTTTT
NA,TRBJ1-2,TRBV14,TRBD1,CASSHYTSGGDGYTF,TGTGCCAGCAGCCACTATACTTCAGGGGGCGACGGCTACACCTTC
NA,TRBJ1-5,TRBV9,NA,CASSVGSKGEPQHF,TGTGCCAGCAGCGTAGGGTCCAAGGGGGAGCCCCAGCATTTT
NA,TRBJ1-1,TRBV27,TRBD1,CASSFGQGDTEAFF,TGTGCCAGCAGTTTCGGACAGGGCGACACTGAAGCTTTCTTT
NA,TRBJ1-3,TRBV5-1,TRBD1,CASSGDSGNTIYF,TGCGCCAGCAGCGGGGACAGTGGAAACACCATATATTTT
NA,TRBJ1-3,TRBV19,TRBD1,CASSVDRGGNTIYF,TGTGCCAGTAGTGTCGACAGGGGTGGAAACACCATATATTTT
NA,TRBJ2-7,TRBV6-5,TRBD2,CASRKLAGGYEQYF,TGTGCCAGCAGGAAATTAGCGGGAGGGTACGAGCAGTACTTC
NA,TRBJ2-5,TRBV2,TRBD1,CASRGQGARRETQYF,TGTGCCAGCAGGGGACAGGGGGCTAGGAGGGAGACCCAGTACTTC
NA,TRBJ1-6,TRBV19,NA,CASSMGGLNSPLHF,TGTGCCAGTAGTATGGGGGGGCTCAATTCACCCCTCCACTTT
NA,TRBJ2-5,TRBV5-1,TRBD1,CASSLATGEETQYF,TGCGCCAGCAGCTTGGCCACAGGGGAGGAGACCCAGTACTTC
NA,TRBJ1-1,TRBV7-2,TRBD1,CASSLGQGATSGTEAFF,TGTGCCAGCAGCTTGGGACAGGGAGCCACTTCGGGCACTGAAGCTTTCTTT
NA,TRBJ2-1,TRBV27,TRBD2,CASSPDLLWEGGNEQFF,TGTGCCAGCAGTCCGGATTTATTGTGGGAGGGCGGAAATGAGCAGTTCTTC
NA,TRBJ2-5,TRBV2,NA,CASRVGTGQETQYF,TGTGCCAGCAGAGTTGGGACTGGCCAAGAGACCCAGTACTTC
NA,TRBJ2-6,TRBV21-1,NA,CASSKVNLASPGGSGANVLTF,TGTGCCAGCAGCAAAGTGAACCTAGCCAGCCCGGGAGGCTCTGGGGCCAACGTCCTGACTTTC
NA,TRBJ2-1,TRBV29-1,NA,CSVVLQSSYNEQFF,TGCAGCGTAGTTTTACAAAGCTCCTACAATGAGCAGTTCTTC
NA,TRBJ1-5,TRBV4-1,NA,CASRTNLDKSNQPQHF,TGCGCCAGCAGGACAAACTTGGACAAAAGCAATCAGCCCCAGCATTTT
NA,TRBJ1-4,TRBV10-3,TRBD1,CAISGGRTGGPATNEKLFF,TGTGCCATCAGTGGGGGGAGGACAGGGGGCCCCGCAACTAATGAAAAACTGTTTTTT
NA,TRBJ2-4,TRBV6-5,NA,CASSWRDSRNIQYF,TGTGCCAGCAGTTGGCGGGACTCGAGGAACATTCAGTACTTC
NA,TRBJ2-2,TRBV7-2,TRBD2,CASSLFSSGANTGELFF,TGTGCCAGCAGCTTATTTAGTAGCGGGGCGAACACCGGGGAGCTGTTTTTT
NA,TRBJ1-5,TRBV30,NA,CASVSRTDPLGNQPQHF,TGTGCCTCGGTAAGCCGGACAGACCCTTTGGGCAATCAGCCCCAGCATTTT
NA,TRBJ1-3,TRBV19,NA,CASSISRNTIYF,TGTGCCAGTAGTATTTCCAGGAACACCATATATTTT
NA,TRBJ2-5,TRBV2,TRBD2,CASSGPSGGQETQYF,TGTGCCAGCAGTGGCCCTAGCGGGGGGCAAGAGACCCAGTACTTC
NA,TRBJ2-7,TRBV5-4,NA,CASSSGGGTGLHEQYF,TGTGCCAGCAGCTCCGGCGGGGGGACAGGGTTACACGAGCAGTACTTC
NA,TRBJ1-5,TRBV5-1,NA,CASSLDVGRPQHF,TGCGCCAGCAGCTTGGACGTCGGGAGACCCCAGCATTTT
NA,TRBJ1-2,TRBV5-1,TRBD1,CASSTGQGNYGYTF,TGCGCCAGCAGCACCGGACAGGGGAACTATGGCTACACCTTC
NA,TRBJ2-1,TRBV5-5,TRBD2,CASSPGRTSYNEQFF,TGTGCCAGCAGCCCCGGGAGGACCTCCTACAATGAGCAGTTCTTC
NA,TRBJ2-2,TRBV7-2,TRBD2,CALEGGTNTGELFF,TGTGCTCTTGAGGGAGGGACGAACACCGGGGAGCTGTTTTTT
NA,TRBJ1-5,TRBV18,NA,CASSLYGQPNQPQHF,TGTGCCAGCTCACTATATGGACAGCCCAATCAGCCCCAGCATTTT
NA,TRBJ1-4,TRBV14,NA,CASSPFDFPANEKLFF,TGTGCCAGCAGCCCATTTGACTTTCCAGCTAATGAAAAACTGTTTTTT
NA,TRBJ2-3,TRBV7-8,TRBD2,CASSLRGQTGGGTADTQYF,TGTGCCAGCAGCTTGAGGGGCCAAACAGGCGGGGGGACCGCAGATACGCAGTATTTT
once,TRBJ2-2,TRBV5-8,TRBD1,CASSLGQGTGELFF,TGTGCCAGCAGCTTGGGACAGGGGACCGGGGAGCTGTTTTTT
once,TRBJ2-1,TRBV5-4,TRBD2,CASSPGLAVFYNEQFF,TGTGCCAGCAGTCCTGGACTAGCGGTCTTTTACAATGAGCAGTTCTTC